This TCR beta chain comes out of a study of blood T cell repertoires in COVID-19 (dated by TCRdb to 2018 to 2021). About the study as a whole: Samples covering the acute and convalescent phases of COVID-19 were provided by collaborators in the United States, Italy and Spain. The prospective study material was composed of cDNA or gDNA derived from T cells, B-cell-depleted T cells, or PBMCs. Subjects who had been exposed to COVID-19, were actively infected with it, or had recovered from it provided the deeply sampled blood TCRbeta repertoires that made up the dataset. The repertoires were released in a freely available public database intended as a resource for research on the immune response to SARS-CoV-2. Samples were obtained from the ongoing ImmuneRACE study (first 160 participants) and from some 1,200 subjects provided by 6 global collaborators. A de-identified subject ID, COVID-19 status, age in years and sex were almost always included in the sample metadata. Where available, HLA class I and class II types were taken from metadata supplied by the sample provider and were not determined by assay-based typing. The paper as a whole reports these results and caveats: The quantity of clinical and demographic metadata differed by source and by participant and was supplied without curation.

V is cut back by 4 bases and J by 4 bases, with 4 bases in the junction unmatched. The CDR3, from cysteine to phenylalanine, totals 15 residues. The kept DNA is CDR3 alone, 45 bases in frame from the first base. From the germline V gene, CDR1 is SGHVS and CDR2 is FNYEAQ. The collaborating institutions used their own protocols to collect whole blood in K2EDTA tubes. For TCRbeta analysis, collaborator samples were shipped as frozen whole blood, as isolated PBMCs, or as DNA extracted from either sample type. In its sample, this clone was seen a few times. The antigen it recognizes is unknown. One base away there is no much larger clone; base qualities are not given. TCRbeta CDR3 regions were amplified from genomic DNA by means of the immunoSEQ Assay, a bias-controlled multiplex PCR. Per the source publication's procedure: Nucleated cell counts per sample were estimated from amplification of reference gene primers within the assay. Sequence reads were collapsed and filtered to measure the absolute abundance of every unique TCRbeta CDR3 rearrangement. For each sample, productive Simpson clonality was calculated as the square root of Simpson's diversity index across productive rearrangements. TCRdb stores this immuneACCESS table with in-frame sequences only. Part of the clones is absent; in the studies checked, under half of the shortfall reflects unresolved V genes, and no reason is known for the rest. V and J calls and clone size are given by that table; D and trimming were obtained from the DNA. Across this sample there are about 15,000 clones, with roughly 85% seen only once. In total, the top ten clones hold 30% to 35% of the sample.

The specimen was peripheral blood. The chain couples TRBV7-6 to TRBJ2-1; TRBD2 agrees with 10 junctional bases. The sequence was obtained from a man between 65 and 85 years old in a cohort sampled during active COVID-19. The CDR3 has the sequence CASSSGTSEYNEQFF. The nucleotide sequence is given as TGTGCCAGCAGCTCCGGGACTAGCGAGTACAATGAGCAGTTCTTC.